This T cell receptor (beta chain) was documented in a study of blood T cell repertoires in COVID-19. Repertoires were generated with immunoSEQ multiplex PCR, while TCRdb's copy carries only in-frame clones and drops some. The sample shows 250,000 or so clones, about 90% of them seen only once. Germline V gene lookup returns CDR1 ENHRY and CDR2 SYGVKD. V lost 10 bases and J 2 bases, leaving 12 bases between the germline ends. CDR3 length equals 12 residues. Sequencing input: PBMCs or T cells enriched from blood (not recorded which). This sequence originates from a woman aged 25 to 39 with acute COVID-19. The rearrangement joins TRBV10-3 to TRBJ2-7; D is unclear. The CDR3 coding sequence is TGTGCCACCGGTCCGAGCCCCTACGAGCAGTACTTC. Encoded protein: CATGPSPYEQYF.